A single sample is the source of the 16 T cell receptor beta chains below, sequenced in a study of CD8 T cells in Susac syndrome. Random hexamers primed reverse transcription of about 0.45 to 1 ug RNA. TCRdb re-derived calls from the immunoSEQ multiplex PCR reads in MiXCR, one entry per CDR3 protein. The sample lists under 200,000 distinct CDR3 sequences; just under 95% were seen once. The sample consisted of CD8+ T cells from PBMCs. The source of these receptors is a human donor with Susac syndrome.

The CDR3 DNA follows: TGTGCCAGCAGTGACCGGGAGGGCCTAAATGAGCAGTTCTTC. This gives the protein CASSDREGLNEQFF. This sequence joins TRBV2 and TRBJ2-1; 8 bases fit TRBD2. The CDR3 spans 14 residues. CDR1 and CDR2 (germline): SNHLY, FYNNEI. After removal of 3 bases from V and 7 bases from J, the junction contained 5 bases not matched to a gene.

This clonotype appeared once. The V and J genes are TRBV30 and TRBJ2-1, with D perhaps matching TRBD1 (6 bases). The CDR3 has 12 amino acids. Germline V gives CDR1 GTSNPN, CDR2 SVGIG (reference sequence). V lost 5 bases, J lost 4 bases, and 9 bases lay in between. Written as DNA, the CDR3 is TGTGCCTGGCAGGGGTCTTACAATGAGCAGTTCTTC. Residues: CAWQGSYNEQFF.

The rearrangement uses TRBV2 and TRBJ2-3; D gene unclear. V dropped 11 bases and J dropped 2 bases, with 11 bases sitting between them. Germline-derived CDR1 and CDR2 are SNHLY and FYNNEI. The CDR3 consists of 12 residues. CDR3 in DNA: TGTGCCTGGACGGGTTCCACAGATACGCAGTATTTT. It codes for CAWTGSTDTQYF.

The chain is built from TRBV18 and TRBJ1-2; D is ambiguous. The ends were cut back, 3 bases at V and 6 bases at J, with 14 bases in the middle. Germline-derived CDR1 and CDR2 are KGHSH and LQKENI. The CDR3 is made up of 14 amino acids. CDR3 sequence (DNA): TGTGCCAGCTCACCCGAATCCGTAGTAGATGGCTACACCTTC. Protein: CASSPESVVDGYTF.

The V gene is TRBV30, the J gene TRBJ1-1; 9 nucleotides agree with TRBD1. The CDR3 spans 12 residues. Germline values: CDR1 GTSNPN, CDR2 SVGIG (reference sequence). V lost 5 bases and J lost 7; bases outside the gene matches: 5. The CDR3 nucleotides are TGTGCCTGGGGGACAGGGTCGGATGAAGCTTTCTTT. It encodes CAWGTGSDEAFF.

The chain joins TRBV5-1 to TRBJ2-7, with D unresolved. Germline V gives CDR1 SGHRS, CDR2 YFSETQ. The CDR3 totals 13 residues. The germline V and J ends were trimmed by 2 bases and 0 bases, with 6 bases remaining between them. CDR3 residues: CASSFDISYEQYF. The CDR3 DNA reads TGCGCCAGCAGCTTCGACATCTCCTACGAGCAGTACTTC.

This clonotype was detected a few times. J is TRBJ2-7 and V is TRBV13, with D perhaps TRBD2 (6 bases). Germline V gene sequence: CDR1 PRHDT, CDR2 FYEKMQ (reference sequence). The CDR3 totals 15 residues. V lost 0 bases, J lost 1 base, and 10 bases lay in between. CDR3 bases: TGTGCCAGCAGCTTAGGCCAGGGACTGTCCTACGAGCAGTACTTC. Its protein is CASSLGQGLSYEQYF.

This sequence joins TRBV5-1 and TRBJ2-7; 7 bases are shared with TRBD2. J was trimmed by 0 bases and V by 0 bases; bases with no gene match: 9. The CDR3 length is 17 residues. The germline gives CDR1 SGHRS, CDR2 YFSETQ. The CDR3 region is CASSLGGLADNSYEQYF. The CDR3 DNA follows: TGCGCCAGCAGCTTGGGGGGTCTAGCGGATAACTCCTACGAGCAGTACTTC.

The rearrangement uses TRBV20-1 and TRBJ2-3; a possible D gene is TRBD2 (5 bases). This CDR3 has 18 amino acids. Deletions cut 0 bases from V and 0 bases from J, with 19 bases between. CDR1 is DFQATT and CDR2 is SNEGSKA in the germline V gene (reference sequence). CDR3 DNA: TGCAGTGCTAGAGATGAGGGCAGCTTAGACTTTAGCACAGATACGCAGTATTTT. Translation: CSARDEGSLDFSTDTQYF.

CDR3 in DNA: TGCAGTGCCGGGGGCCCGGCGGCCAAAAACATTCAGTACTTC. This sequence encodes CSAGGPAAKNIQYF. The gene calls are TRBV20-1 and TRBJ2-4; either TRBD1 or TRBD2 may fit D (6 bases each). Trimming pared 6 bases from V and 1 base from J, leaving 13 bases between. Per germline, CDR1 DFQATT and CDR2 SNEGSKA (reference sequence). This CDR3 comprises 14 residues.

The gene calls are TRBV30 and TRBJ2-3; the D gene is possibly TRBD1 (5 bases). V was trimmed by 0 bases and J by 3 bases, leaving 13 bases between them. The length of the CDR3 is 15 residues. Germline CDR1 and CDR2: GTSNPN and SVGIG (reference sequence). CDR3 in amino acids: CAWSVPGKATDTQYF. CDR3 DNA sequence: TGTGCCTGGAGTGTACCAGGGAAGGCGACAGATACGCAGTATTTT.

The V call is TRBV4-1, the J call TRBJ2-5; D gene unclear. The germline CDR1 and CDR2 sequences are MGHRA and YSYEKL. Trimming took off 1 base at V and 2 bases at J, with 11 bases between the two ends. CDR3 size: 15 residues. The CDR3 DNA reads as TGCGCCAGCAGCCAAGTTTCGGCCGGTCAAGAGACCCAGTACTTC. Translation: CASSQVSAGQETQYF.

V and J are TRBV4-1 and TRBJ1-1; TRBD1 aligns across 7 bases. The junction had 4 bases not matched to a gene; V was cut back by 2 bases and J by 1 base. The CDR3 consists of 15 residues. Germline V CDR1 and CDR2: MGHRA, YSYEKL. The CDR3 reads CASSQRDSSNTEAFF. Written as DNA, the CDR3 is TGCGCCAGCAGCCAACGGGACAGCTCGAACACTGAAGCTTTCTTT.

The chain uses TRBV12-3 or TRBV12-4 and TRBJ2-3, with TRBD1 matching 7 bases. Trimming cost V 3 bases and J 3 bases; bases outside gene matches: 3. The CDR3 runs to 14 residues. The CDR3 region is CASSFGTDTDTQYF. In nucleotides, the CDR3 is TGTGCCAGCAGTTTCGGGACAGATACAGATACGCAGTATTTT.

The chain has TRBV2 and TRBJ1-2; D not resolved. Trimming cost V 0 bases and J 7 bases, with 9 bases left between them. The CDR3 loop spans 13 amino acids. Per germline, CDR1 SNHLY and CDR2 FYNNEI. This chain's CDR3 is CASSEAVKGGYTF. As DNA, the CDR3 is TGTGCCAGCAGTGAAGCTGTGAAGGGTGGCTACACCTTC.

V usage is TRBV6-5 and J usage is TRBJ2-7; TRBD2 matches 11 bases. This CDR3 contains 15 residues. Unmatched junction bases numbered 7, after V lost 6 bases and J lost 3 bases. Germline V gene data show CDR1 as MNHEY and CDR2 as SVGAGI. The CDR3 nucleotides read TGTGCCAGCAGCCAAGGGACTAGCGGAGACTACGAGCAGTACTTC. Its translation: CASSQGTSGDYEQYF.